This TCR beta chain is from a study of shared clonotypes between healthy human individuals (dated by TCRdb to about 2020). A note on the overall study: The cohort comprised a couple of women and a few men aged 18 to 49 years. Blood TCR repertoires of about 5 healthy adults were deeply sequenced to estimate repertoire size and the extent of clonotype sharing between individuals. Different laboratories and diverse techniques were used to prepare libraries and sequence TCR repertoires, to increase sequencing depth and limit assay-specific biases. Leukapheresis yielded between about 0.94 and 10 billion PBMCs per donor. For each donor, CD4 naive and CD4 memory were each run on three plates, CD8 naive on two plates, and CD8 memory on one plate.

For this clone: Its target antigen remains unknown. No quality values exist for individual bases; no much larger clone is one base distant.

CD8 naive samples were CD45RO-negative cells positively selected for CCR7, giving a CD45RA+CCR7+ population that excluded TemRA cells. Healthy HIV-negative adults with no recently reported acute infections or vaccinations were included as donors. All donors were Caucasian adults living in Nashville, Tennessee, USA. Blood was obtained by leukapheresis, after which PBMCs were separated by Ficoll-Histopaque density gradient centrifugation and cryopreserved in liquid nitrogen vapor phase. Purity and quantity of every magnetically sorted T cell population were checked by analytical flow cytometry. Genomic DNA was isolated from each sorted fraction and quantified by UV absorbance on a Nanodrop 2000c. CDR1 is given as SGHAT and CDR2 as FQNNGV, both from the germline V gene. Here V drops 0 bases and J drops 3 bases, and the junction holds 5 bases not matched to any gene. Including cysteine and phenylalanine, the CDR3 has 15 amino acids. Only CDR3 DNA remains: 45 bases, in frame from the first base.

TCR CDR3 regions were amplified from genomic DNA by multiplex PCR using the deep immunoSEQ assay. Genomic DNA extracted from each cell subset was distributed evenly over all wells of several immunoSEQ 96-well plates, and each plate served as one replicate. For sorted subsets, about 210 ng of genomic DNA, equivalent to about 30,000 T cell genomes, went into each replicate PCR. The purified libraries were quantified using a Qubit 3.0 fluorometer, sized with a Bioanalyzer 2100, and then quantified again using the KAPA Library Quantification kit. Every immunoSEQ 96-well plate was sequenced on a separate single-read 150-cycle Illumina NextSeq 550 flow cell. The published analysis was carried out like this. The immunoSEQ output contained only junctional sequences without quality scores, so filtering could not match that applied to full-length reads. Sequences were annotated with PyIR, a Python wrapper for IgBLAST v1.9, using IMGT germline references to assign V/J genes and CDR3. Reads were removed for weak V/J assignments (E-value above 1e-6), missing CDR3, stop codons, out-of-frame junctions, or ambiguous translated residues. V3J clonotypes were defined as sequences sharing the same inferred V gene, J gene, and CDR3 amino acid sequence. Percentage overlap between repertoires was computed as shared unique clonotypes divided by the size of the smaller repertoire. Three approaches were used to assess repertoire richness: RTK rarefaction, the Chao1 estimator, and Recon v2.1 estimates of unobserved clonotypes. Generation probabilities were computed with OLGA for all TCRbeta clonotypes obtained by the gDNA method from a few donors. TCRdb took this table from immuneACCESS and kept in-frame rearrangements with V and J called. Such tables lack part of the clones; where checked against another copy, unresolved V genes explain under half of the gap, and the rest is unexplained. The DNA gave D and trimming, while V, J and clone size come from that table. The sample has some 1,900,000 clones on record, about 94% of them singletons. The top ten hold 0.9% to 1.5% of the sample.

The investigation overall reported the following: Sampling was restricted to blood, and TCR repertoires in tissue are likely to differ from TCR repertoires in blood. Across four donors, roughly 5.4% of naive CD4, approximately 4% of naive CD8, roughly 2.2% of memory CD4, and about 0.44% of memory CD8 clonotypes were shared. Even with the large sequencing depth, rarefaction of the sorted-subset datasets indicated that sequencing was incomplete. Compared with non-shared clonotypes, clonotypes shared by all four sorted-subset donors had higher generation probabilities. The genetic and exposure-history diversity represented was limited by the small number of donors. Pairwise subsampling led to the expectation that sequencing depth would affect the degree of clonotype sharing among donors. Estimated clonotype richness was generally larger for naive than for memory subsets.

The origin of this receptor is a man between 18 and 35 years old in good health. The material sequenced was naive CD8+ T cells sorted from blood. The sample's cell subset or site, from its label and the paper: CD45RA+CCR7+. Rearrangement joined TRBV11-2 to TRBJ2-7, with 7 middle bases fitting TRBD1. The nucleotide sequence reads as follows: TGTGCCAGCAGCTTAGAACGACAGGGCTTCTACGAGCAGTACTTC. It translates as CASSLERQGFYEQYF. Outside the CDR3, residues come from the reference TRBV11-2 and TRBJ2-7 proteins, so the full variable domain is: EAGVAQSPRYKIIEKRQSVAFWCNPISGHATLYWYQQILGQGPKLLIQFQNNGVVDDSQLPKDRFSAERLKGVDSTLKIQPAKLEDSAVYLCASSLERQGFYEQYFGPGTRLTVT.